This T cell receptor beta chain came from a study of metastatic and nonmetastatic thyroid tumors. Study-level information: From malignant and benign thyroid patients, repertoires in blood and in tumor or nodule tissue were compared.

Study-wide results and limits: It was reportedly found that TCR beta diversity was significantly higher in malignant thyroid tumors than in benign nodules, a difference seen in both blood and tumor samples.

The CDR3 consists of 15 residues. Germline V gene data show CDR1 as SGHRS and CDR2 as YFSETQ. The V end was cut by 4 bases, the J end by 0 bases, with 14 bases between. This clone was picked up many times. Its specificity is unknown. Methods used by the authors: In papillary thyroid cancer, a distant-metastasis classifier was built using CDR3 differences across clinicopathological groups. TCRdb reassembled clones from the PCR reads with MiXCR. TCRdb assigned the V and J calls; the authors' analysis was not used. Of roughly 70,000 clones in the sample, less than 20% were seen once. Treatment of any kind had been given to no patient before thyroid surgery.

The clonotype comes from a female donor with papillary thyroid cancer or a benign thyroid nodule (not recorded which). Some clones in this sample may be carry-over from other donors' samples. The chain carries TRBV5-1 and TRBJ2-7; possibly TRBD2 for D (5 bases). The sample consisted of blood. The CDR3 loop reads CASSQNGLSSYEQYF. Here the CDR3 DNA reads TGCGCCAGCAGCCAAAACGGACTGAGCTCCTACGAGCAGTACTTC.